A selection of T cell receptor beta chains follows, all from one sample in a study of control samples from healthy donors and cancer patients. Repertoires were generated with immunoSEQ multiplex PCR, while TCRdb's copy carries only in-frame clones and drops some. The repertoire includes approximately 210,000 clones, roughly nine tenths of them detected once, and approximately 1.8% sits in the top ten. Sequenced input: blood. All receptors derive from a man aged 25 to 40 in good health. The CDR3 runs from the conserved cysteine through the conserved F or W. The D gene is left open where the match is weak. Only part of the rows carry a size: once, few, many, or a class if the clone is expanded.

D gene	V gene	CDR3 length	J gene	clone size	CDR3 protein	CDR3 DNA
.	TRBV18	14	TRBJ1-5	.	CASSEGVSNQPQHF	TGTGCCAGCTCAGAGGGTGTGAGCAATCAGCCCCAGCATTTT
.	TRBV12-5	8	TRBJ2-7	.	CATREQYF	TGTGCTACCAGGGAGCAGTACTTC
.	TRBV30	15	TRBJ1-3	.	CAWRQGTSIGNTIYF	TGTGCCTGGAGACAAGGGACCTCTATTGGAAACACCATATATTTT
TRBD1	TRBV10-1	15	TRBJ1-5	.	CASPEGTGLDQPQHF	TGCGCCAGCCCAGAGGGGACAGGGCTGGATCAGCCCCAGCATTTT
TRBD1	TRBV7-9	13	TRBJ1-2	.	CASTRQGGDGYTF	TGTGCCAGCACAAGACAGGGGGGCGATGGCTACACCTTC
.	TRBV3-1/TRBV3-2	14	TRBJ1-4	.	CASSRKGSNEKLFF	TGTGCCAGCAGCCGCAAAGGGTCTAATGAAAAACTGTTTTTT
.	TRBV27	13	TRBJ1-2	.	CASSLGGFGGYTF	TGTGCCAGCAGTTTAGGAGGGTTCGGTGGCTACACCTTC
TRBD1	TRBV4-1	16	TRBJ1-6	once	CASSQPSTGVGSPLHF	TGCGCCAGCAGCCAACCTAGCACAGGGGTCGGTTCACCCCTCCACTTT
TRBD1	TRBV5-1	15	TRBJ2-7	.	CASSSTGQFDKEQYF	TGCGCCAGCAGCTCGACGGGACAGTTTGATAAGGAGCAGTACTTC
.	TRBV6-1	13	TRBJ2-3	.	CASSDLTTDTQYF	TGTGCCAGCAGTGACCTTACCACAGATACGCAGTATTTT
.	TRBV7-2	15	TRBJ1-1	.	CASTYSSGGGTEAFF	TGTGCCAGCACCTATTCGAGCGGGGGCGGCACTGAAGCTTTCTTT
.	TRBV19	13	TRBJ1-3	.	CATRAVSGNTIYF	TGTGCCACCCGGGCCGTCTCTGGAAACACCATATATTTT
.	TRBV7-9	16	TRBJ2-7	once	CASSLPASGQTYEQYF	TGTGCCAGCAGCCTCCCGGCCTCCGGACAGACCTACGAGCAGTACTTC
TRBD2	TRBV2	11	TRBJ2-1	.	CASTASGEQFF	TGTGCCAGCACGGCTAGCGGTGAGCAGTTCTTC
.	TRBV11-2	15	TRBJ1-3	.	CASSLVLGSGNTIYF	TGTGCCAGCAGCTTAGTCCTGGGATCTGGAAACACCATATATTTT
.	TRBV5-5	15	TRBJ1-5	.	CASSFWGPGNQPQHF	TGTGCCAGCAGCTTCTGGGGGCCGGGCAATCAGCCCCAGCATTTT
TRBD1	TRBV10-2	15	TRBJ1-1	once	CASRTPGTVETEAFF	TGCGCCAGCAGGACCCCCGGGACAGTCGAGACTGAAGCTTTCTTT
.	TRBV7-2	17	TRBJ1-2	.	CASSLVGGLGTNYGYTF	TGTGCCAGCAGCTTAGTGGGCGGGTTAGGAACGAACTATGGCTACACCTTC
.	TRBV4-1	15	TRBJ2-2	.	CASSPTGGLIGELFF	TGCGCCAGCAGCCCCACCGGGGGGCTTATCGGGGAGCTGTTTTTT
.	TRBV25-1	13	TRBJ1-2	.	CASSELSSYGYTF	TGTGCCAGCAGTGAATTGAGCAGTTATGGCTACACCTTC
.	TRBV19	15	TRBJ2-3	.	CASSTSFVGPDTQYF	TGTGCCAGTAGTACTTCCTTTGTTGGCCCAGATACGCAGTATTTT
.	TRBV23-1	16	TRBJ1-5	.	CASSQGRGCANQPQHF	TGCGCCAGCAGTCAAGGGCGAGGGTGCGCCAATCAGCCCCAGCATTTT
.	TRBV11-1	14	TRBJ2-1	.	CASSLPAGYNEQFF	TGTGCCAGCAGCTTACCAGCCGGGTACAATGAGCAGTTCTTC
.	TRBV3-1/TRBV3-2	16	TRBJ1-2	.	CASSPVGREKSHGYTF	TGTGCCAGCAGCCCAGTCGGGAGGGAGAAAAGTCATGGCTACACCTTC
.	TRBV11-3	15	TRBJ2-2	.	CASSHRTANTGELFF	TGTGCCAGCAGCCACCGGACAGCGAACACCGGGGAGCTGTTTTTT
TRBD1	TRBV19	15	TRBJ1-2	.	CASRDRGRQDYGYTF	TGTGCCAGCCGGGACAGGGGGCGCCAGGACTATGGCTACACCTTC